This entry features one T cell receptor (beta chain) sequence. This record belongs to a study of human T cells and chemical hapten exposure. V lost 3 bases and J lost 4, with 12 bases in between. The CDR3 sequence is 13 residues long. Germline CDR1 is DFQATT and CDR2 is SNEGSKA (reference sequence). TCRdb called the RACE reads again in MiXCR, with one record for every CDR3 protein. Of over 70,000 distinct CDR3 sequences listed, 8.5% are singletons. Time point given: patch test 2, 6 weeks after DPC sensitization. Noted treatment: therapeutic diphenylcyclopropenone sensitization with weekly scalp DPC. The specimen comprised whole blood, sampled in connection with sensitization to the hapten diphenylcyclopropenone (DPC). This chain links TRBV20-1 with TRBJ1-1; unclear D gene. The receptor comes from a woman between 50 and 59 years old with alopecia areata. Some clones in this sample may be carry-over from other donors' samples. CDR3 region: CSAREVTSTEAFF. The CDR3 region has the DNA TGCAGTGCTAGGGAAGTAACGAGCACTGAAGCTTTCTTT.